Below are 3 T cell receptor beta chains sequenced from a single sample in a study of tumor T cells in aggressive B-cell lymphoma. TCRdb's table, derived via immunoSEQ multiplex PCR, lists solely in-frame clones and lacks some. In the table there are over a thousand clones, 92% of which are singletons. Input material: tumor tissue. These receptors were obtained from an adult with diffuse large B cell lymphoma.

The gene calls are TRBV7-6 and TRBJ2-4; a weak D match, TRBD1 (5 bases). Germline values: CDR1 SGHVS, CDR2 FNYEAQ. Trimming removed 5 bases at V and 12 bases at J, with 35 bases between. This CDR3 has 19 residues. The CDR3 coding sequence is TGTGCCAGCAGCGATCAAAGTAGGGGCCCGCGGAAGCAAAAATGTTCTCAGTACTTC. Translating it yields CASSDQSRGPRKQKCSQYF.

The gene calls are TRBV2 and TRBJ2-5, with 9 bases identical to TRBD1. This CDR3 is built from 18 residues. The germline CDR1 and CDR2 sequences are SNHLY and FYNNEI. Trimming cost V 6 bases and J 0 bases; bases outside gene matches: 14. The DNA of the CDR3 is TGTGCCAGCAGGATGGTATCGGGACAGGGACTGTACCAAGAGACCCAGTACTTC. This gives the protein CASRMVSGQGLYQETQYF.

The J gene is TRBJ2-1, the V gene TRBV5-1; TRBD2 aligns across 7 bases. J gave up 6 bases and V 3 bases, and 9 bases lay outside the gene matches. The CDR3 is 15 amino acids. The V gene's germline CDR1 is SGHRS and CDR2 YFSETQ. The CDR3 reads CASSWRDWEGNEQFF. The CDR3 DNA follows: TGCGCCAGCAGCTGGAGGGACTGGGAGGGCAATGAGCAGTTCTTC.